The clone carrying this TCR beta chain was detected only a few times. This sample was taken from a study of blood T cell repertoires in COVID-19. The overall study: Both acute and convalescent COVID-19 samples were obtained from the United States, Italy and Spain. PBMCs, B-cell-depleted T cells, or T cells provided the cDNA or gDNA that made up the material.

Germline values: CDR1 SGHRS, CDR2 YFSETQ. The CDR3 spans 15 residues. Trimming removed 4 bases at V and 4 bases at J, with 17 bases between. Method: immunoSEQ multiplex PCR; TCRdb's copy keeps in-frame clones and lacks some. The table lists around 110,000 clones, around nine tenths of them singletons, with 4% to 5.5% in the top ten. The chain couples TRBV5-1 to TRBJ1-1; a possible D gene is TRBD1 (6 bases). This clonotype was obtained from a man between 35 and 55 years old with acute or convalescent COVID-19. The material sequenced was peripheral blood. The CDR3 region has the DNA TGCGCCAGCAGCCCACGCCAGGGGTCTGGCACTGAAGCTTTCTTT. Translation: CASSPRQGSGTEAFF.